This T cell receptor (beta chain) was captured by sequencing in a study of blood T cells in healthy people across ages. Study-wide points: It was held that diversity estimates obtained from one million T cells represented underestimates.

Total RNA extraction produced at least 5.5 micrograms (per sample) for the study. With 6 bases removed from V and 4 bases from J, the gap between germline ends came to 16 bases. This CDR3 spans 13 amino acids. Germline V gene lookup returns CDR1 SQVTM and CDR2 ANQGSEA. Concerning this clonotype itself: Its antigen is still unknown.

A second PCR of roughly 7 to 11 cycles used a sample-barcoded 5' primer and a J-beta primer mix. TCRdb passed the 5' RACE reads through MiXCR, listing each CDR3 protein once. The table shows about 800,000 distinct CDR3 sequences, with roughly 50% occurring only once. Sequenced input: blood. The genes are TRBV29-1 and TRBJ2-7; the D call may be TRBD1 or TRBD2 (5 bases each). The receptor was isolated from a man aged 25-40 years in good health. The CDR3 bases are TGCAGCGTGCTGGGGGAGCCAGTTTACGAGCAGTACTTC. It specifies CSVLGEPVYEQYF.